This TCR beta chain was sequenced during a study of identical twins. TCRdb recomputed calls from the 5' RACE reads with MiXCR, one row per CDR3 protein. Altogether 200,000 to 250,000 distinct CDR3 sequences are present, around 8% being singletons, with the ten largest covering 1.9%. This clonotype was observed a handful of times. Germline V gene lookup returns CDR1 SGHDT and CDR2 YYEEEE. The CDR3 covers 11 residues. The ends were cut back, 2 bases at V and 5 bases at J, with 5 bases in the middle. The same sample was also used in a study of yellow fever vaccine responses in identical twins.

Sequenced input: memory (CD45RO+) T cells sorted from blood. This chain joins TRBV5-6 and TRBJ2-7, with D hard to call. The receptor was isolated from a woman aged 18-35 years in good health. CDR3 amino acids: CASSFANEQYF. Here the CDR3 DNA reads TGTGCCAGCAGCTTTGCGAACGAGCAGTACTTC.